Listed here are 17 T cell receptor beta chains from one sample, sequenced in a study of T cells in Graves' hyperthyroidism and ophthalmopathy. Amplified TCR beta CDR3 regions derived from RNA transcripts. An initial round of RT-PCR targeting the TCR CDR3 relied on the HTBI primer set. TCRdb analysed the multiplex PCR reads with MiXCR anew, one entry per CDR3 protein. The repertoire holds fewer than 300,000 distinct CDR3 sequences, approximately 26% seen once, with about a quarter in the top ten. Sequencing was done on a sample of blood. These receptors came from a man in his forties with Graves' hyperthyroidism that later progressed to Graves' ophthalmopathy.

This clonotype was observed at least ten times. The rearrangement uses TRBV10-3 and TRBJ2-7; TRBD2 matches 7 bases. The CDR3 covers 13 residues. The J segment lost 0 bases and the V segment lost 10 bases, leaving 6 bases of the junction unmatched. Germline CDR1 ENHRY, CDR2 SYGVKD. The CDR3 DNA is TGTGCCACCCAAAGCGGGGACTCCTACGAGCAGTACTTC. It codes for CATQSGDSYEQYF.

This clonotype was counted at least ten times. Written as DNA, the CDR3 is TGTGCCAGCAGCCTACAGGGGAGGAGTGACACCATATATTTT. This sequence encodes CASSLQGRSDTIYF. This rearrangement joins TRBV6-1 to TRBJ1-3; 7 nucleotides agree with TRBD1. Germline values: CDR1 MNHNS, CDR2 SASEGT. The trim removed 6 bases at V and 8 bases at J, leaving 10 bases unmatched. The CDR3 is 14 amino acids.

Note on this clonotype: The junction and the germline gene differ at one end; a read error may be behind it. The chain joins TRBV11-2 to TRBJ1-1; tentative D call: TRBD1 (6 bases). This CDR3 has 16 amino acids. CDR1 is SGHAT and CDR2 is FQNNGV in the germline V gene. CDR3 protein: CASSQHGGRGNTEALF. Here the CDR3 DNA reads TGTGCCAGCAGCCAACATGGGGGGCGAGGGAACACTGAAGCTCTCTTT.

The chain uses TRBV12-3 or TRBV12-4 and TRBJ1-1, with D hard to call. CDR3 length equals 12 residues. Trimming left V 6 bases short and J 8 bases short, with 13 bases between. For the CDR3, the DNA is TGTGCCAGCAGCCTCTATGCGGGGGAAGCTTTCTTT. It codes for CASSLYAGEAFF.

This clonotype was recorded many times. The chain is built from TRBV25-1 and TRBJ1-1, with a tentative D call TRBD1 (6 bases). Trimming took 8 bases from V and 4 from J, leaving 14 bases between them. Germline loops: CDR1 MGHDK, CDR2 SYGVNS. The CDR3 length is 13 residues. CDR3 region: CASADRRSTEAFF. For the CDR3, the DNA is TGTGCCAGCGCGGACAGACGATCCACTGAAGCTTTCTTT.

The V gene is TRBV12-5, the J gene TRBJ2-6; 7 nucleotides line up with TRBD1. This CDR3 is built from 20 residues. Germline assignment: CDR1 LGHNT and CDR2 FRNRAP. V dropped 3 bases and J dropped 0; count of bases not matched to a gene: 14. CDR3 region: CASGFLMTGYISSGANVLTF. CDR3 DNA sequence: TGTGCTAGTGGTTTCCTAATGACAGGGTACATTAGCTCTGGGGCCAACGTCCTGACTTTC.

At least ten counts were recorded for this clonotype. The J gene is TRBJ2-5, the V gene TRBV2; TRBD1 aligns across 9 bases. The junction had 4 bases not matched to a gene; V was cut back by 6 bases and J by 2 bases. CDR1 and CDR2 from the germline V gene are SNHLY and FYNNEI. This CDR3 is built from 14 residues. The CDR3 DNA reads as TGTGCCAGCAGGGAGACAGGGGGTCAAGAGACCCAGTACTTC. Amino acid sequence: CASRETGGQETQYF.

This clonotype was detected ten times or more. The chain has TRBV28 and TRBJ2-5; D gene unclear. CDR1 is MDHEN and CDR2 is SYDVKM in the germline V gene. The CDR3 sequence is 12 residues long. V gave up 8 bases and J gave up 2 bases, with 9 bases separating them. The CDR3 is CASHSYQETQYF. CDR3 nucleotides: TGTGCCAGCCATAGCTATCAAGAGACCCAGTACTTC.

This sequence joins TRBV6-5 and TRBJ2-5, with 11 bases fitting TRBD2. Germline values: CDR1 MNHEY, CDR2 SVGAGI. The CDR3 loop spans 17 amino acids. Trimming at V came to 2 bases and at J to 2 bases, leaving 7 bases not matched to a gene. CDR3 protein: CASSYRPGLAAQETQYF. In nucleotides, the CDR3 is TGTGCCAGCAGTTACCGCCCGGGACTAGCGGCACAAGAGACCCAGTACTTC.

This clonotype was seen repeatedly, ten times or more. The CDR3 DNA reads TGTGCCACCAGTGATTTCCGGGACTACAACACCGGGGAGCTGTTTTTT. This sequence encodes CATSDFRDYNTGELFF. This chain links TRBV24-1 with TRBJ2-2; 7 bases are shared with TRBD2. With V trimmed by 1 base and J by 2 bases, 3 bases remained unmatched. The CDR3 sequence is 16 residues long. Germline V gene data show CDR1 as KGHDR and CDR2 as SFDVKD.

The V and J genes are TRBV6-2 or TRBV6-3 and TRBJ2-7; 7 bases align to TRBD1. The J segment lost 6 bases and the V segment lost 4 bases, leaving 9 bases of the junction unmatched. Germline V gene lookup returns CDR1 MNHEY and CDR2 SVGEGT. The CDR3 has 14 residues. The CDR3 region is CASSSGTEGTEQYF. The CDR3 DNA follows: TGTGCCAGCAGTTCGGGGACAGAGGGCACCGAGCAGTACTTC.

In this sample, this clonotype turned up many times. J is TRBJ2-7 and V is TRBV6-2 or TRBV6-3, with 7 positions matching TRBD2. Germline assignment: CDR1 MNHEY and CDR2 SVGEGT. The ends lost 2 bases at V and 1 base at J; junction bases unmatched: 14. This CDR3 is built from 18 residues. CDR3 region: CASSYNLAEIGESYEQYF. CDR3 coding DNA: TGTGCCAGCAGTTACAACCTAGCGGAAATAGGGGAATCCTACGAGCAGTACTTC.

This clonotype was counted many times. The chain carries TRBV20-1 and TRBJ1-2; D gene uncertain. V was clipped by 5 bases and J by 4 bases, with 11 bases between them. CDR3 length: 12 amino acids. Germline V CDR1 and CDR2: DFQATT, SNEGSKA (reference sequence). Here the CDR3 DNA reads TGCAGTGCTCAGAACGGGCGCTATGGCTACACCTTC. This codes for CSAQNGRYGYTF.

The rearrangement uses TRBV7-3 and TRBJ2-5, with 13 bases lining up with TRBD2. The CDR3 is 16 residues long. With 0 bases clipped from V and 5 bases from J, the junction kept 3 bases outside the gene matches. CDR1 SGHTA and CDR2 FQGTGA come from the germline V gene. The chain's CDR3 is CASSLTGLAGVETQYF. The DNA of the CDR3 is TGTGCCAGCAGCTTAACAGGACTAGCGGGAGTGGAGACCCAGTACTTC.

The chain couples TRBV6-1 to TRBJ2-7, with D hard to call. V dropped 6 bases and J dropped 6 bases, with 12 bases sitting between them. Per the germline V gene, CDR1 is MNHNS and CDR2 is SASEGT. This CDR3 has 12 amino acids. The CDR3 bases are TGTGCCAGCAGCCCGACCTTCACCGAGCAGTACTTC. It yields the protein CASSPTFTEQYF.

This chain joins TRBV7-3 and TRBJ2-7, with 10 bases fitting TRBD2. CDR3 length: 16 amino acids. Trimming removed 5 bases from V and 3 bases from J; junction bases left unmatched: 10. From germline, CDR1 is SGHTA and CDR2 FQGTGA. CDR3 loop: CASSPYPGTSVYEQYF. DNA of the CDR3: TGTGCCAGCAGCCCATACCCCGGGACTAGCGTCTACGAGCAGTACTTC.

This clonotype was counted at least ten times. A junction boundary mismatches the germline segment, possibly from a read error. This sequence joins TRBV24-1 and TRBJ2-7; TRBD1 matches at 9 bases. The CDR3 runs 15 residues. The germline V gene encodes CDR1 KGHDR and CDR2 SFDVKD. The CDR3 DNA follows: TGTGCCACCAGTGAAGCCACAGGGGGCAGGTACGGGCAGTACTTC. Its protein is CATSEATGGRYGQYF.